Listed here are 20 T cell receptor beta chains from one sample, sequenced in a study of shared clonotypes between healthy human individuals. Profiled with immunoSEQ multiplex PCR; TCRdb holds only in-frame clones, not every one. There are about 470,000 clones in the sample; roughly 80% occur only once, and about 12% lies in the top ten. Specimen: PBMCs. Source of these receptors: a woman aged 40 to 50 in good health. Some clones in this sample may be carry-over from other donors' samples.

As for this clone: This same CDR3 is encoded by further DNA sequences in the sample. The V call is TRBV29-1, the J call TRBJ2-7; TRBD2 might be the D (5 bases). The germline V gene has CDR1 SQVTM and CDR2 ANQGSEA. This CDR3 contains 13 residues. Trimming left V 3 bases short and J 4 bases short, with 13 bases between. The CDR3 region has the DNA TGCAGCGTTGAGGAGTTGTGGACTTACGAGCAGTACTTC. The encoded protein is CSVEELWTYEQYF.

V gene TRBV30 combines with J gene TRBJ2-3; either TRBD1 or TRBD2 may supply D (5 bases each). Germline assignment: CDR1 GTSNPN and CDR2 SVGIG (reference sequence). This CDR3 region has 14 residues. Between the trimmed V and J ends, which lost 4 bases and 4 bases, there was a span of 15 bases. The CDR3 nucleotides read TGTGCCTGGACCCGGGACCTCGGGTCAGATACGCAGTATTTT. Amino acid sequence: CAWTRDLGSDTQYF. Filled out from reference TRBV30 and TRBJ2-3, the complete variable domain reads SQTIHQWPATLVQPVGSPLSLECTVEGTSNPNLYWYRQAAGRGLQLLFYSVGIGQISSEVPQNLSASRPQDRQFILSSKKLLLSDSGFYLCAWTRDLGSDTQYFGPGTRLTVL.

The rearrangement links TRBV19 to TRBJ2-5; maybe TRBD2 (5 bases). Germline CDR1 and CDR2: LNHDA and SQIVND (reference sequence). V gave up 7 bases and J gave up 1 base, with 13 bases separating them. The CDR3 has 14 amino acids. CDR3 amino acids: CASNGETFQETQYF. CDR3 bases: TGTGCCAGTAACGGGGAGACGTTCCAAGAGACCCAGTACTTC.

The chain combines TRBV29-1 with TRBJ1-2, with 7 bases matching TRBD1. CDR3 length equals 13 residues. V trimming: 6 bases; J trimming: 4 bases; junction bases outside the gene matches: 8. Per germline, CDR1 SQVTM and CDR2 ANQGSEA. The CDR3 reads CSVLTGLAYGYTF. Here the CDR3 DNA reads TGCAGCGTCCTGACAGGGCTGGCCTATGGCTACACCTTC.

This chain joins TRBV5-4 and TRBJ2-5, with D perhaps matching TRBD1 or TRBD2 (5 bases each). CDR3 length: 16 residues. The V end lost 4 bases, the J end lost 4 bases, and 20 bases lay between the germline ends. Germline V lookup: CDR1 SGHNT, CDR2 YYREEE (reference sequence). CDR3 in amino acids: CASSKDGGSLGETQYF. In nucleotides, the CDR3 is TGTGCCAGCAGCAAGGATGGGGGTTCCTTAGGAGAGACCCAGTACTTC.

This rearrangement joins TRBV11-2 to TRBJ2-4, with 7 bases identical to TRBD1. The CDR3 runs to 16 residues. Germline CDR1 is SGHAT and CDR2 is FQNNGV. Trimming at V came to 3 bases and at J to 5 bases, leaving 10 bases not matched to a gene. Here the CDR3 DNA reads TGTGCCAGCAGCTTTACGCCTGAGGGGGCTCAAAACATTCAGTACTTC. Translation: CASSFTPEGAQNIQYF. Full variable domain (missing parts from reference TRBV11-2 and TRBJ2-4): EAGVAQSPRYKIIEKRQSVAFWCNPISGHATLYWYQQILGQGPKLLIQFQNNGVVDDSQLPKDRFSAERLKGVDSTLKIQPAKLEDSAVYLCASSFTPEGAQNIQYFGAGTRLSVL.

The sample holds one count of this clone. The chain joins TRBV5-4 to TRBJ2-5, with D perhaps being TRBD1 or TRBD2 (5 bases each). Gene TRBJ2-7 matches the end of the DNA better, so the J call may be wrong. Germline assignment: CDR1 SGHNT and CDR2 YYREEE (reference sequence). The CDR3 length is 14 residues. CDR3 nucleotides: TGTGCCAGCAGCTTAGGGGACGGAGCCTACGAGCAGTACTTC. Residues: CASSLGDGAYEQYF.

CDR3 coding DNA: TGTGCCAGTAGTCTCGGACTGACCCGAGGGGAGCTGTTTTTT. Residues: CASSLGLTRGELFF. The chain couples TRBV19 to TRBJ2-2, with a possible D match to TRBD2 (5 bases). The V gene's germline CDR1 is LNHDA and CDR2 SQIVND (reference sequence). This CDR3 is built from 14 residues. V lost 5 bases to trimming and J lost 8 bases, with 15 bases between them.

The gene calls are TRBV9 and TRBJ2-7, with 12 bases that match TRBD2. With V trimmed by 3 bases and J by 3 bases, 4 bases remained unmatched. Per germline, CDR1 SGDLS and CDR2 YYNGEE. The CDR3 is made up of 15 amino acids. The CDR3 spells CASSAGLAGNYEQYF. CDR3 nucleotide sequence: TGTGCCAGCAGCGCCGGACTAGCGGGAAACTACGAGCAGTACTTC. The variable domain in full, completed from reference TRBV9 and TRBJ2-7, reads DSGVTQTPKHLITATGQRVTLRCSPRSGDLSVYWYQQSLDQGLQFLIQYYNGEERAKGNILERFSAQQFPDLHSELNLSSLELGDSALYFCASSAGLAGNYEQYFGPGTRLTVT.

The chain has TRBV20-1 and TRBJ2-7; either TRBD1 or TRBD2 may fit D (6 bases each). The CDR3 is 10 residues long. The ends were cut back, 5 bases at V and 10 bases at J, with 12 bases in the middle. Germline V gene sequence: CDR1 DFQATT, CDR2 SNEGSKA (reference sequence). CDR3 sequence reads: CSARRGTQYF. In DNA, the CDR3 is TGCAGTGCTCGCCGCGGGACACAGTACTTC.

This chain joins TRBV7-2 and TRBJ2-7; perhaps TRBD1 as D (6 bases). Germline CDR1 SGHTA, CDR2 FQGNSA. The CDR3 contains 14 residues. The V end was cut by 5 bases, the J end by 3 bases, with 14 bases between. This CDR3 is CASSTQQGVYEQYF. CDR3 DNA sequence: TGTGCCAGCAGCACACAACAGGGAGTCTACGAGCAGTACTTC.

V gene TRBV11-3 combines with J gene TRBJ2-1; maybe TRBD1 (6 bases). Trimming shortened V by 3 bases and J by 9 bases, and 9 bases separated the two germline ends. The germline gives CDR1 SGHNT, CDR2 YENEEA. This CDR3 comprises 12 residues. The CDR3 DNA reads TGTGCCAGCAGCTTGAACAGGGTTGAGCAGTTCTTC. It specifies CASSLNRVEQFF.

This clone was seen more than once but under ten times. The chain couples TRBV7-2 to TRBJ2-3; D unclear. Trimming took 1 base from V and 4 from J, leaving 3 bases between them. Germline V CDR1 and CDR2: SGHTA, FQGNSA. This CDR3 is 12 amino acids long. This CDR3 reads CASSLGADTQYF. As DNA, the CDR3 is TGTGCCAGCAGCTTAGGGGCAGATACGCAGTATTTT.

V usage is TRBV28 and J usage is TRBJ2-2; 13 positions match TRBD2. V was clipped by 6 bases and J by 3 bases; unmatched bases: 7. Germline lookup yields CDR1 MDHEN and CDR2 SYDVKM. CDR3 size: 17 residues. The CDR3 nucleotides are TGTGCCAGCAGCCTGACTAGCGGGAGGACGTACACCGGGGAGCTGTTTTTT. Its translation: CASSLTSGRTYTGELFF. The full variable domain, rest sourced from reference TRBV28 and TRBJ2-2, is DVKVTQSSRYLVKRTGEKVFLECVQDMDHENMFWYRQDPGLGLRLIYFSYDVKMKEKGDIPEGYSVSREKKERFSLILESASTNQTSMYLCASSLTSGRTYTGELFFGEGSRLTVL.

The chain joins TRBV11-2 to TRBJ2-7; D might be TRBD2 (7 bases). Germline CDR1 reads SGHAT; CDR2 reads FQNNGV. CDR3 length: 15 amino acids. The germline V and J ends were trimmed by 6 bases and 5 bases, with 20 bases remaining between them. The CDR3 coding sequence is TGTGCCAGCAGGCACATTAGGGGGAGGGTCCACGAGCAGTACTTC. Amino acids: CASRHIRGRVHEQYF.

The rearrangement links TRBV11-2 to TRBJ2-7; TRBD2 agrees at 7 bases. The CDR3 loop spans 13 amino acids. V was clipped by 1 base and J by 6 bases; unmatched bases: 3. Germline V gene lookup returns CDR1 SGHAT and CDR2 FQNNGV. For the CDR3, the DNA is TGTGCCAGCAGCTTAGGGTGGGGGGGCGAGCAGTACTTC. Translating it yields CASSLGWGGEQYF.

This chain uses TRBV18 with TRBJ2-7; D is perhaps TRBD2 (6 bases). Germline assignment: CDR1 KGHSH and CDR2 LQKENI. The CDR3 extends over 17 amino acids. The V and J ends lost 5 bases and 0 bases respectively, with 20 bases between them. The CDR3 region has the DNA TGTGCCAGCTCAGCCCTTTCAGGGAGGACAACCTCCTACGAGCAGTACTTC. Translated: CASSALSGRTTSYEQYF.

The CDR3, as DNA: TGTGCCAGCAGCTTAGGCAGGGTGAACACTGAAGCTTTCTTT. Translating it yields CASSLGRVNTEAFF. The chain joins TRBV11-1 to TRBJ1-1; perhaps TRBD1 as D (5 bases). Germline V CDR1 and CDR2: SGHAT, FQDESV (reference sequence). The ends were cut back, 1 base at V and 0 bases at J, with 6 bases in the middle. CDR3 length: 14 residues.

The DNA for the CDR3 is TGTGCCAGCAGCTTAGTCCTCTCCTACGAGCAGTACTTC. This sequence encodes CASSLVLSYEQYF. The J gene is TRBJ2-7, the V gene TRBV7-9; D ambiguous. Trimming shortened V by 1 base and J by 0 bases, and 4 bases separated the two germline ends. Germline-derived CDR1 and CDR2 are SEHNR and FQNEAQ (reference sequence). The CDR3 totals 13 residues.

In this sample, this clone turned up a few times. The chain uses TRBV11-3 and TRBJ2-1, with D maybe TRBD1 (7 bases). V was shortened by 1 base and J by 7 bases, with 14 bases between the two germline ends. This CDR3 contains 15 residues. Germline V lookup: CDR1 SGHNT, CDR2 YENEEA. The CDR3 here is CASSLGGAQGNEQFF. CDR3 bases: TGTGCCAGCAGCTTAGGGGGGGCACAGGGGAATGAGCAGTTCTTC.